This is a list of T cell receptor beta chains from one sample in a study of T cell responses to AZD1222 COVID-19 vaccine. The table came from immunoSEQ multiplex PCR; TCRdb's copy has only in-frame clones and leaves some out. The sample lists about 180,000 clones; roughly 88% were seen once. The material was peripheral blood, obtained 28 days after the second AZD1222 dose. The receptors derive from an adult who received the AZD1222 COVID-19 vaccine. Both conserved end residues are part of each CDR3. The D gene is left open where the match is weak. For some rows the clone size is stated as once, few or many, or as a class when expanded; others skip it.

D	size	V	J	CDR3	DNA
.	once	TRBV21-1	TRBJ1-3	CASKHRGNTIYF	TGTGCCAGCAAGCACAGAGGAAACACCATATATTTT
.	.	TRBV7-9	TRBJ1-1	CASSWDMNTEAFF	TGTGCCAGCAGCTGGGACATGAACACTGAAGCTTTCTTT
.	.	TRBV25-1	TRBJ2-1	CASSSYNEQFF	TGTGCCAGCAGCTCATACAATGAGCAGTTCTTC
TRBD1	.	TRBV28	TRBJ1-2	CASSPPGQGAYGYTF	TGTGCCAGCAGTCCCCCGGGACAGGGTGCCTATGGCTACACCTTC
.	.	TRBV14	TRBJ2-3	CASSLSLATDTQYF	TGTGCCAGCAGCCTCTCTCTAGCAACAGATACGCAGTATTTT
TRBD1	.	TRBV15	TRBJ2-2	CATSRDQGVTVGELFF	TGTGCCACCAGCAGAGACCAGGGGGTTACGGTCGGGGAGCTGTTTTTT
.	.	TRBV7-9	TRBJ2-3	CASSLDAGTDTQYF	TGTGCCAGCAGCTTAGACGCAGGGACAGATACGCAGTATTTT
TRBD1	.	TRBV6-5	TRBJ1-3	CASSTSVTGGNTIYF	TGTGCCAGCAGTACCTCGGTGACAGGGGGAAACACCATATATTTT
TRBD1	.	TRBV6-1	TRBJ2-1	CASSEAWTGGQFF	TGTGCCAGCAGTGAAGCGTGGACAGGGGGCCAGTTCTTC
.	once	TRBV6-4	TRBJ2-3	CASSPRVADTQYF	TGTGCCAGCAGCCCCCGAGTGGCAGATACGCAGTATTTT
.	once	TRBV6-1	TRBJ2-7	CASSEAGYEQYF	TGTGCCAGCAGTGAGGCAGGCTACGAGCAGTACTTC
.	.	TRBV6-5	TRBJ2-1	CASSPMQFNEQFF	TGTGCCAGCAGTCCAATGCAGTTCAATGAGCAGTTCTTC
.	.	TRBV18	TRBJ2-3	CASSLAVSTDTQYF	TGTGCCAGCTCACTAGCGGTTAGCACAGATACGCAGTATTTT
.	.	TRBV6-5	TRBJ1-2	CASSSGDYGYTF	TGTGCCAGCAGCTCAGGGGACTATGGCTACACCTTC
.	.	TRBV11-3	TRBJ1-1	CASSSQGPNTEAFF	TGTGCCAGCAGCTCACAGGGACCGAACACTGAAGCTTTCTTT
.	.	TRBV5-1	TRBJ1-2	CASSLGSAENYGYTF	TGCGCCAGCAGCTTGGGTAGCGCCGAGAACTATGGCTACACCTTC
.	.	TRBV6-5	TRBJ2-7	CASSFGNSYEQYF	TGTGCCAGCAGTTTCGGTAACTCCTACGAGCAGTACTTC
.	.	TRBV4-2	TRBJ2-3	CASSQTQVGTDTQYF	TGTGCCAGCAGCCAGACTCAGGTGGGCACAGATACGCAGTATTTT
.	.	TRBV9	TRBJ1-1	CASSVGWDTEAFF	TGTGCCAGCAGCGTAGGGTGGGACACTGAAGCTTTCTTT
TRBD2	.	TRBV6-6	TRBJ2-7	CASRPSGGRNEQYF	TGTGCCAGCAGACCCAGCGGGGGAAGGAACGAGCAGTACTTC
.	.	TRBV10-2	TRBJ2-1	CASTTQGGAYNEQFF	TGCGCCAGCACCACCCAGGGGGGGGCCTACAATGAGCAGTTCTTC
.	.	TRBV7-9	TRBJ2-5	CASSPPTEETQYF	TGTGCCAGCAGCCCCCCGACCGAAGAGACCCAGTACTTC
.	.	TRBV11-3	TRBJ1-6	CASSLGEADSPLHF	TGTGCCAGCAGCTTAGGGGAAGCGGATTCACCCCTCCACTTT
TRBD1	.	TRBV9	TRBJ1-2	CASSEGTGGVGYTF	TGTGCCAGCAGCGAAGGGACAGGGGGTGTGGGCTACACCTTC
.	.	TRBV28	TRBJ1-6	CASSLEGRPNSPLHF	TGTGCCAGCAGTTTAGAGGGACGGCCGAATTCACCCCTCCACTTT
.	.	TRBV6-2/TRBV6-3	TRBJ1-1	CASSLSVRDTEAFF	TGTGCCAGCAGCCTATCCGTCCGGGACACTGAAGCTTTCTTT
.	.	TRBV7-3	TRBJ2-1	CASSPGQPSYEQFF	TGTGCCAGCAGCCCGGGACAACCTTCCTATGAGCAGTTCTTC
TRBD1	.	TRBV2	TRBJ2-7	CASKELWTGDSYEQYF	TGTGCCAGCAAGGAGCTGTGGACAGGGGATTCCTACGAGCAGTACTTC
.	.	TRBV30	TRBJ1-1	CAWGEERDTEAFF	TGTGCCTGGGGAGAGGAGAGGGACACTGAAGCTTTCTTT
.	.	TRBV4-2	TRBJ2-3	CASSPDSTDTQYF	TGTGCCAGCAGCCCGGACAGCACAGATACGCAGTATTTT
TRBD2	.	TRBV7-3	TRBJ2-3	CASSSSGSGANTDTQYF	TGTGCCAGCAGCTCCTCGGGGAGCGGGGCGAACACAGATACGCAGTATTTT